Following are 32 T cell receptor beta chains from one sample sequenced in a study of blood T cell repertoires in COVID-19. Profiling relied on immunoSEQ multiplex PCR, and the TCRdb table lists in-frame clones only, not all of them. The data show 100,000 to 150,000 clones, with roughly three quarters seen just once and approximately 1.9% held by the top ten. Sequences were obtained from peripheral blood. These receptors were taken from a woman in her 70s with acute or convalescent COVID-19.

V and J are TRBV19 and TRBJ1-2; D remains ambiguous. With 6 bases removed from V and 2 bases from J, the gap between germline ends came to 13 bases. CDR1 LNHDA and CDR2 SQIVND come from the germline V gene (reference sequence). The CDR3 has 14 amino acids. The CDR3 is CASSSQAGNYGYTF. CDR3 sequence (DNA): TGTGCCAGTAGCTCTCAGGCCGGCAACTATGGCTACACCTTC. Full variable domain (outside the CDR3, taken from reference TRBV19 and TRBJ1-2): DGGITQSPKYLFRKEGQNVTLSCEQNLNHDAMYWYRQDPGQGLRLIYYSQIVNDFQKGDIAEGYSVSREKKESFPLTVTSAQKNPTAFYLCASSSQAGNYGYTFGSGTRLTVV.

The chain joins TRBV5-4 to TRBJ1-6; 9 bases fit TRBD1. V lost 4 bases to trimming and J lost 14 bases; unmatched junction nucleotides: 10. CDR1 SGHNT and CDR2 YYREEE come from the germline V gene (reference sequence). This CDR3 spans 14 amino acids. The CDR3 DNA sequence: TGTGCCAGCAGCCAGGGACAGGGTTTTGGAACCCTCCACTTT. Amino acids: CASSQGQGFGTLHF. The full variable domain, completed using reference TRBV5-4 and TRBJ1-6, is ETGVTQSPTHLIKTRGQQVTLRCSSQSGHNTVSWYQQALGQGPQFIFQYYREEENGRGNFPPRFSGLQFPNYSSELNVNALELDDSALYLCASSQGQGFGTLHFGNGTRLTVT.

This clone has more than one count but fewer than ten. The chain is built from TRBV12-3 or TRBV12-4 and TRBJ1-2, with D perhaps matching TRBD1 (5 bases). V was shortened by 3 bases and J by 3 bases, with 8 bases between the two germline ends. This CDR3 has 13 residues. The CDR3 DNA sequence: TGTGCCAGCAGTTTGGACACCGACTATGGCTACACCTTC. Translation gives CASSLDTDYGYTF.

The chain has TRBV27 and TRBJ1-3, with TRBD1 matching 7 bases. This CDR3 comprises 14 residues. Germline trimming cut 8 bases from V and 0 bases from J; bases unmatched to any gene: 4. Germline V gives CDR1 MNHEY, CDR2 SMNVEV (reference sequence). CDR3 nucleotide sequence: TGTGCCAGCGGTCGGGACAGCTCTGGAAACACCATATATTTT. It translates to CASGRDSSGNTIYF.

This clone has only one observation. The J gene is TRBJ2-3, the V gene TRBV28, with D possibly matching TRBD2 (5 bases). V was shortened by 3 bases and J by 0 bases, with 16 bases between the two germline ends. The CDR3 totals 17 residues. Germline V CDR1 and CDR2: MDHEN, SYDVKM. The chain's CDR3 is CASSFNGVDQSTDTQYF. The CDR3 nucleotides read TGTGCCAGCAGTTTTAACGGGGTTGACCAGAGCACAGATACGCAGTATTTT.

The V gene is TRBV19, the J gene TRBJ2-6; D is unclear. Trimming left V 3 bases short and J 0 bases short, with 9 bases between. The CDR3 extends over 16 amino acids. Germline CDR1 is LNHDA and CDR2 is SQIVND (reference sequence). DNA of the CDR3: TGTGCCAGTAGTATGGAGACCCTCTCTGGGGCCAACGTCCTGACTTTC. Protein sequence: CASSMETLSGANVLTF. Variable domain in full (rest from reference TRBV19 and TRBJ2-6): DGGITQSPKYLFRKEGQNVTLSCEQNLNHDAMYWYRQDPGQGLRLIYYSQIVNDFQKGDIAEGYSVSREKKESFPLTVTSAQKNPTAFYLCASSMETLSGANVLTFGAGSRLTVL.

This clone was observed many times. The chain has TRBV23-1 and TRBJ1-4; no clear D gene. TRBV23-1 is recorded as an ORF, its role being uncertain. There are 17 residues in the CDR3. Trimming shortened V by 5 bases and J by 0 bases, and 16 bases separated the two germline ends. CDR3 nucleotides: TGCGCCAGCAGTGGAGGAAAACGGATAGCAACTAATGAAAAACTGTTTTTT. Translation gives CASSGGKRIATNEKLFF.

The chain has TRBV5-8 and TRBJ1-1; D ambiguous. The V end lost 1 base, the J end lost 2 bases, and 12 bases lay between the germline ends. In germline, CDR1 is SGHTS, CDR2 YDEGEE. The CDR3 runs to 15 residues. The CDR3 sequence is CASSLSITANTEAFF. The CDR3 DNA follows: TGTGCCAGCAGCTTGTCGATCACAGCCAACACTGAAGCTTTCTTT.

The V and J genes are TRBV6-6 and TRBJ2-1; 11 bases map to TRBD2. Looked up from germline, CDR1 is MNHNY and CDR2 is SVGAGI (reference sequence). Trimming removed 5 bases from V and 6 bases from J; junction bases left unmatched: 12. The CDR3 is 17 amino acids. CDR3 sequence (DNA): TGTGCCAGCAGTCCTCGGACTAGCGGGCAACAGGGCAATGAGCAGTTCTTC. It encodes CASSPRTSGQQGNEQFF.

The gene calls are TRBV9 and TRBJ1-2; TRBD1 might be the D (5 bases). The CDR3 covers 13 residues. Trimming stripped 0 bases from V and 8 bases from J, with 11 bases between. Germline V lookup: CDR1 SGDLS, CDR2 YYNGEE. This CDR3 reads CASSVASGGGYTF. In DNA form, the CDR3 reads TGTGCCAGCAGCGTAGCCTCCGGGGGGGGCTACACCTTC.

The chain uses TRBV27 and TRBJ2-7, with TRBD2 matching over 7 bases. The CDR3 loop spans 14 amino acids. CDR1 is MNHEY, CDR2 SMNVEV, per germline (reference sequence). With V trimmed by 3 bases and J by 2 bases, 4 bases remained unmatched. The CDR3 DNA reads as TGTGCCAGCAGTTTCACTAGCGATACCTACGAGCAGTACTTC. Protein product: CASSFTSDTYEQYF.

This chain uses TRBV5-5 with TRBJ1-2; a possible D gene is TRBD1 (5 bases). Germline values: CDR1 SGHKS, CDR2 YYEKEE (reference sequence). V was pared by 1 base and J by 8 bases, with 15 bases between. The CDR3 covers 14 residues. CDR3 protein: CASSLTLSGQGYTF. The CDR3 region has the DNA TGTGCCAGCAGCTTGACACTCTCAGGGCAGGGCTACACCTTC.

This clone has only a few counts. The V gene is TRBV20-1, the J gene TRBJ2-3, with D tentatively TRBD2 (5 bases). The CDR3 spans 13 residues. The ends were cut back, 3 bases at V and 0 bases at J, with 7 bases in the middle. The V gene's germline CDR1 is DFQATT and CDR2 SNEGSKA (reference sequence). CDR3 sequence: CSASGESTDTQYF. CDR3 coding DNA: TGCAGTGCTAGTGGGGAGAGCACAGATACGCAGTATTTT.

The rearrangement joins TRBV5-5 to TRBJ2-7; weak D call: TRBD1 (5 bases). The CDR3 runs to 16 residues. Germline loops: CDR1 SGHKS, CDR2 YYEKEE (reference sequence). The germline V and J ends were trimmed by 3 bases and 0 bases, with 16 bases remaining between them. CDR3: CASSSPATVLSYEQYF. CDR3 bases: TGTGCCAGCAGCTCCCCCGCGACAGTCCTCTCCTACGAGCAGTACTTC. The full variable domain, completed using reference TRBV5-5 and TRBJ2-7, is DAGVTQSPTHLIKTRGQQVTLRCSPISGHKSVSWYQQVLGQGPQFIFQYYEKEERGRGNFPDRFSARQFPNYSSELNVNALLLGDSALYLCASSSPATVLSYEQYFGPGTRLTVT.

The chain couples TRBV3-1 (or the pseudogene TRBV3-2) to TRBJ1-3; no reliable D call. The CDR3 has 16 amino acids. Trimming removed 0 bases at V and 0 bases at J, with 9 bases between. Germline CDR1 is LGHDT and CDR2 is YNNKEL (reference sequence). The CDR3 protein is CASSQEGGFSGNTIYF. The CDR3 nucleotides read TGTGCCAGCAGCCAAGAAGGAGGCTTCTCTGGAAACACCATATATTTT.

V gene TRBV28 combines with J gene TRBJ2-5; weak D call: TRBD1 (6 bases). This CDR3 contains 14 residues. Germline CDR1 reads MDHEN; CDR2 reads SYDVKM. Trimming removed 5 bases from V and 1 base from J, with 11 bases in between. The CDR3 sequence is CASSGTGIQETQYF. CDR3 nucleotide sequence: TGTGCCAGCAGTGGAACAGGGATCCAAGAGACCCAGTACTTC.

V gene TRBV28 combines with J gene TRBJ1-1; weak D call: TRBD1 (6 bases). V dropped 8 bases and J dropped 2 bases, with 18 bases sitting between them. Germline-derived CDR1 and CDR2 are MDHEN and SYDVKM. There are 15 residues in the CDR3. This chain's CDR3 is CASQVLGGLNTEAFF. CDR3 coding DNA: TGTGCCAGCCAAGTTCTGGGGGGGCTTAACACTGAAGCTTTCTTT.

This clone has only a few counts. CDR3 residues: CAISHGTVQGYTF. The CDR3 region has the DNA TGTGCCATCAGCCACGGGACAGTGCAAGGCTACACCTTC. This chain connects TRBV10-3 to TRBJ1-2; 7 bases fit TRBD1. The length of the CDR3 is 13 residues. Germline V gene data show CDR1 as ENHRY and CDR2 as SYGVKD. V shed 6 bases, J shed 8 bases, and the junction held 9 bases outside the gene matches.

This clone was counted once. The chain uses TRBV4-3 and TRBJ2-5; D is ambiguous. The CDR3 is made up of 15 amino acids. The germline CDR1 and CDR2 sequences are LGHNA and YSLEER. Trimming stripped 4 bases from V and 0 bases from J, with 12 bases between. The CDR3, as DNA: TGCGCCAGCAGCCCTCACGGCGGAAACCAAGAGACCCAGTACTTC. Protein: CASSPHGGNQETQYF.

This clone has just a few counts. The CDR3 nucleotides are TGTGCCAGCAGTGAATCGGGAGGCAATCAGCCCCAGCATTTT. This codes for CASSESGGNQPQHF. The chain carries TRBV6-1 and TRBJ1-5; D is unresolved. The CDR3 extends over 14 amino acids. Trimming pared 2 bases from V and 2 bases from J, leaving 7 bases between. The V gene's germline CDR1 is MNHNS and CDR2 SASEGT.

The V and J genes are TRBV5-6 and TRBJ1-2; unclear D gene. Trimming removed 4 bases from V and 0 bases from J, with 13 bases in between. The CDR3 is 15 amino acids. Germline lookup yields CDR1 SGHDT and CDR2 YYEEEE. DNA of the CDR3: TGTGCCAGCAGCCCTGACCTGGGCACTAACTATGGCTACACCTTC. Its protein is CASSPDLGTNYGYTF.

The chain employs TRBV30 and TRBJ1-4, with D possibly TRBD1 on 5 matching bases. Trimming left V 1 base short and J 5 bases short, with 14 bases between. The germline V gene encodes CDR1 GTSNPN and CDR2 SVGIG (reference sequence). The CDR3 loop spans 15 amino acids. CDR3 nucleotide sequence: TGTGCCTGGAGTGCGACGAATGCAGGGAATGAAAAACTGTTTTTT. It encodes CAWSATNAGNEKLFF.

In its sample, this clone was seen a few times. The rearrangement joins TRBV13 to TRBJ2-7; D possibly corresponds to TRBD2 (6 bases). The CDR3 is 15 amino acids. V lost 5 bases and J 3 bases, leaving 17 bases between the germline ends. Germline-derived CDR1 and CDR2 are PRHDT and FYEKMQ (reference sequence). DNA of the CDR3: TGTGCCAGCAGCCCCCGGGGTAGCGGTAACTACGAGCAGTACTTC. Amino acid sequence: CASSPRGSGNYEQYF.

V is TRBV28 and J is TRBJ2-1; 9 bases are shared with TRBD2. V gave up 7 bases and J gave up 8 bases; unmatched junction bases: 18. CDR1 and CDR2 from the germline V gene are MDHEN and SYDVKM. The CDR3 sequence is 17 residues long. This chain's CDR3 is CASTGYGPSGNQDEQFF. In DNA, the CDR3 is TGTGCCAGCACCGGTTATGGGCCTAGCGGGAATCAGGATGAGCAGTTCTTC.

The rearrangement links TRBV27 to TRBJ2-1; 13 bases agree with TRBD2. CDR1 MNHEY and CDR2 SMNVEV come from the germline V gene (reference sequence). Trimming at V came to 6 bases and at J to 7 bases, leaving 9 bases not matched to a gene. The CDR3 consists of 16 residues. CDR3 nucleotide sequence: TGTGCCAGCAGGCCTACCGGGACTAGCGGGAATAATGAGCAGTTCTTC. It encodes CASRPTGTSGNNEQFF.

The chain joins TRBV12-5 to TRBJ2-3; 7 bases align to TRBD2. The J segment lost 2 bases and the V segment lost 3 bases, leaving 17 bases of the junction unmatched. The CDR3 is made up of 19 amino acids. The germline V gene encodes CDR1 LGHNT and CDR2 FRNRAP. CDR3 loop: CASGLVRNLRRETTDTQYF. CDR3 sequence (DNA): TGTGCTAGTGGTTTAGTGCGGAATCTTAGGCGGGAGACCACAGATACGCAGTATTTT. Full variable domain (rest looked up from reference TRBV12-5 and TRBJ2-3): DARVTQTPRHKVTEMGQEVTMRCQPILGHNTVFWYRQTMMQGLELLAYFRNRAPLDDSGMPKDRFSAEMPDATLATLKIQPSEPRDSAVYFCASGLVRNLRRETTDTQYFGPGTRLTVL.

The chain is built from TRBV6-5 and TRBJ1-4, with D possibly being TRBD1 (5 bases). Germline CDR1 is MNHEY and CDR2 is SVGAGI. Between the trimmed V and J ends, which lost 6 bases and 7 bases, there was a span of 12 bases. The CDR3 totals 13 residues. The CDR3 loop is CASRTDMTEKLFF. In nucleotides, the CDR3 is TGTGCCAGCAGAACGGACATGACTGAAAAACTGTTTTTT.

This clone showed up just a few times. The J gene is TRBJ1-2, the V gene TRBV7-6, with TRBD1 matching over 9 bases. This CDR3 spans 14 amino acids. With V trimmed by 5 bases and J by 8 bases, 9 bases remained unmatched. CDR1 and CDR2 (germline): SGHVS, FNYEAQ. CDR3 bases: TGTGCCAGCAGCGGGTCCGGGACAGGGACAGGCTACACCTTC. Amino acid sequence: CASSGSGTGTGYTF.

V gene TRBV18 combines with J gene TRBJ1-1; possibly TRBD1 for D (6 bases). The CDR3 is made up of 16 amino acids. Per germline, CDR1 KGHSH and CDR2 LQKENI. With 4 bases removed from V and 5 bases from J, the gap between germline ends came to 20 bases. CDR3 residues: CASSLGMGAMGTEAFF. The CDR3 DNA reads as TGTGCCAGCTCACTTGGAATGGGGGCTATGGGGACTGAAGCTTTCTTT.

This chain uses TRBV7-2 with TRBJ2-7; 10 nucleotides align to TRBD2. This CDR3 has 16 amino acids. Germline values: CDR1 SGHTA, CDR2 FQGNSA. The V and J ends lost 2 bases and 6 bases, in that order; junction bases with no gene match: 10. The CDR3 protein is CASSLKLAGFMFEQYF. DNA of the CDR3: TGTGCCAGCAGCTTAAAACTAGCGGGGTTTATGTTCGAGCAGTACTTC.

The V gene is TRBV6-2 or TRBV6-3, the J gene TRBJ2-7; 8 bases line up with TRBD1. Germline values: CDR1 MNHEY, CDR2 SVGEGT. V was pared by 5 bases and J by 3 bases, with 6 bases of the junction left unmatched. CDR3 length: 14 amino acids. The CDR3 DNA follows: TGTGCCAGCAGTGGACTCGACAGGGGCTACGAGCAGTACTTC. The encoded protein is CASSGLDRGYEQYF.

This sequence joins TRBV19 and TRBJ1-1; 7 nucleotides align to TRBD1. The germline V gene has CDR1 LNHDA and CDR2 SQIVND (reference sequence). The length of the CDR3 is 12 residues. V was clipped by 4 bases and J by 8 bases; unmatched bases: 4. CDR3 sequence reads: CASSTPTGEAFF. The CDR3 DNA is TGTGCCAGTAGTACCCCGACAGGGGAAGCTTTCTTT.